The 20 T cell receptor beta chains given below trace back to one sample, sequenced in a study of CD8+ T cells in alopecia areata. Extraction and reverse transcription of RNA yielded cDNA as the sequencing template. The protocol was immunoSEQ multiplex PCR, while the TCRdb copy is restricted to in-frame clones and leaves out a portion. The table records over 150,000 clones, roughly 50% of them present only once. Treatment described: oral pan-JAK inhibitor, 5-10 mg twice daily. The sample in question was CD8+ T cells sorted from blood, obtained at week 24, from a patient treated with tofacitinib. These receptors were collected from a human donor with alopecia areata.

In regard to this clone: No conserved phenylalanine or tryptophan is present at the end of the CDR3, so a read error is the likely explanation. This chain connects TRBV30 to TRBJ1-1; D possibly corresponds to TRBD1 (6 bases). With 1 base removed from V and 1 base from J, the gap between germline ends came to 16 bases. CDR3 length: 16 residues. In germline, CDR1 is GTSNPN, CDR2 SVGIG (reference sequence). CDR3 loop: CAWSASNRAGNTEAFL. The CDR3 DNA sequence: TGTGCCTGGAGTGCCTCTAACAGGGCGGGGAACACTGAAGCTTTCCTT.

This clone appeared a single time. CDR3 amino acids: CASSYSKQGGNYGYTF. The DNA for the CDR3 is TGTGCCAGCAGTTACTCGAAGCAGGGTGGAAACTATGGCTACACCTTC. This chain links TRBV6-5 with TRBJ1-2, with D possibly TRBD1 on 5 matching bases. The V end lost 0 bases, the J end lost 2 bases, and 13 bases lay between the germline ends. CDR3 size: 16 residues. The V gene's germline CDR1 is MNHEY and CDR2 SVGAGI.

In its sample, this clone was seen many times. DNA of the CDR3: TGTGCCAGTAGTGAACTGAGTGGGGGGCCCAAAAACATTCAGTACTTC. This encodes CASSELSGGPKNIQYF. The chain couples TRBV19 to TRBJ2-4; D assignment may be TRBD1 or TRBD2 (6 bases each). With 5 bases removed from V and 2 bases from J, the gap between germline ends came to 16 bases. The CDR3 is 16 amino acids. Germline CDR1 and CDR2: LNHDA and SQIVND (reference sequence).

The gene calls are TRBV27 and TRBJ2-7, with 7 bases identical to TRBD1. V lost 5 bases and J lost 4; bases outside the gene matches: 8. From germline, CDR1 is MNHEY and CDR2 SMNVEV (reference sequence). This CDR3 region has 14 residues. The CDR3 sequence is CASSLTGTDYEQYF. The CDR3 coding sequence is TGTGCCAGCAGTCTAACCGGGACAGATTACGAGCAGTACTTC.

The sample holds a few counts of this clone. The chain employs TRBV10-2 and TRBJ2-7, with 10 bases that match TRBD1. The CDR3 is made up of 13 amino acids. Germline V lookup: CDR1 WSHSY, CDR2 SAAADI. After removal of 8 bases from V and 5 bases from J, the junction contained 6 bases not matched to a gene. CDR3 residues: CASRDRGRDEQYF. The DNA for the CDR3 is TGCGCCAGCCGGGACAGGGGAAGGGACGAGCAGTACTTC.

This rearrangement joins TRBV6-5 to TRBJ2-7; 7 nucleotides agree with TRBD2. Germline CDR1 MNHEY, CDR2 SVGAGI. Trimming removed 8 bases from V and 4 bases from J; junction bases left unmatched: 5. The CDR3 consists of 12 residues. CDR3 region: CASSSGAYEQYF. CDR3 coding DNA: TGTGCCAGCTCCAGCGGGGCTTACGAGCAGTACTTC.

The chain joins TRBV6-5 to TRBJ2-7, with TRBD2 identical over 7 bases. CDR1 MNHEY and CDR2 SVGAGI come from the germline V gene. This CDR3 has 14 amino acids. Trimming removed 5 bases from V and 7 bases from J; junction bases left unmatched: 11. The CDR3 here is CASSPGGEGGEQYF. The CDR3 bases are TGTGCCAGCAGTCCAGGAGGGGAGGGTGGGGAGCAGTACTTC.

This clone was picked up a small number of times. CDR3 bases: TGTGCCAGTATCCTCAACACTGAAGCTTTCTTT. This sequence encodes CASILNTEAFF. This chain joins TRBV19 and TRBJ1-1; D is unresolved. CDR1 and CDR2 from the germline V gene are LNHDA and SQIVND (reference sequence). The CDR3 is 11 amino acids. Trimming cost V 7 bases and J 2 bases, with 5 bases left between them.

The rearrangement joins TRBV30 to TRBJ1-1; D gene unclear. V was pared by 5 bases and J by 0 bases, with 4 bases between. The germline V gene encodes CDR1 GTSNPN and CDR2 SVGIG (reference sequence). This CDR3 region has 11 residues. The CDR3 nucleotides read TGTGCCTGGGAAATGAACACTGAAGCTTTCTTT. Translated: CAWEMNTEAFF.

This chain connects TRBV5-6 to TRBJ2-7, with TRBD1 identical over 8 bases. The CDR3 spans 12 residues. Germline lookup yields CDR1 SGHDT and CDR2 YYEEEE. Trimming cost V 3 bases and J 7 bases; bases outside gene matches: 3. In nucleotides, the CDR3 is TGTGCCAGCAGCTACCGGGACAGGGAGCAGTACTTC. It codes for CASSYRDREQYF.

The rearrangement uses TRBV6-5 and TRBJ1-4; D may be TRBD1 (5 bases). This CDR3 has 16 residues. Deletions cut 0 bases from V and 4 bases from J, with 12 bases between. CDR1 is MNHEY and CDR2 is SVGAGI in the germline V gene. The CDR3 region has the DNA TGTGCCAGCAGTTACTCATTAGGGGAGCGTAATGAAAAACTGTTTTTT. It translates to CASSYSLGERNEKLFF.

This clone appeared many times. The sample has other DNA sequences that encode this CDR3 too. V and J are TRBV14 and TRBJ1-1; D gene uncertain. V lost 1 base and J 8 bases, leaving 2 bases between the germline ends. CDR1 and CDR2 from the germline V gene are SGHDN and FVKESK. The CDR3 has 10 amino acids. CDR3 DNA sequence: TGTGCCAGCAGCCAAGGGGAAGCTTTCTTT. Its translation is CASSQGEAFF. Variable domain in full (rest from reference TRBV14 and TRBJ1-1): EAGVTQFPSHSVIEKGQTVTLRCDPISGHDNLYWYRRVMGKEIKFLLHFVKESKQDESGMPNNRFLAERTGGTYSTLKVQPAELEDSGVYFCASSQGEAFFGQGTRLTVV.

This clone occurred a few times. This chain links TRBV25-1 with TRBJ2-7, with no clear D. CDR3 length: 11 residues. Germline V gene sequence: CDR1 MGHDK, CDR2 SYGVNS. The V gene lost 2 bases and the J gene lost 3 bases, with 2 bases spanning the gap. CDR3 sequence (DNA): TGTGCCAGCAGTGAAGTCTACGAGCAGTACTTC. It encodes CASSEVYEQYF.

A few counts support this clone. The rearrangement uses TRBV5-6 and TRBJ1-4; D gene uncertain. With 3 bases removed from V and 4 bases from J, the gap between germline ends came to 4 bases. CDR3 size: 12 residues. Germline V gene data show CDR1 as SGHDT and CDR2 as YYEEEE. CDR3 protein: CASSSFNEKLFF. As DNA, the CDR3 is TGTGCCAGCAGCTCGTTTAATGAAAAACTGTTTTTT. Based on the CDR3 plus reference TRBV5-6 and TRBJ1-4, the full variable domain is DAGVTQSPTHLIKTRGQQVTLRCSPKSGHDTVSWYQQALGQGPQFIFQYYEEEERQRGNFPDRFSGHQFPNYSSELNVNALLLGDSALYLCASSSFNEKLFFGSGTQLSVL.

This clone has a handful of counts. This chain links TRBV5-6 with TRBJ1-4; unclear D gene. Germline assignment: CDR1 SGHDT and CDR2 YYEEEE. CDR3 size: 13 residues. V dropped 0 bases and J dropped 6 bases, with 6 bases sitting between them. The CDR3 protein is CASSLGVDEKLFF. CDR3 DNA: TGTGCCAGCAGCTTGGGCGTGGATGAAAAACTGTTTTTT.

The chain carries TRBV29-1 and TRBJ1-1; TRBD1 might be the D (6 bases). This CDR3 has 15 amino acids. CDR1 is SQVTM, CDR2 ANQGSEA, per germline. V lost 0 bases, J lost 3 bases, and 14 bases lay in between. CDR3 amino acids: CSVEDHQGMDTEAFF. CDR3 nucleotide sequence: TGCAGCGTTGAAGATCATCAGGGGATGGACACTGAAGCTTTCTTT.

For this clone: The sample contains more than one DNA sequence encoding this CDR3. The rearrangement links TRBV7-2 to TRBJ2-7; D unclear. V lost 1 base and J lost 6, with 4 bases in between. Germline loops: CDR1 SGHTA, CDR2 FQGNSA. This CDR3 contains 11 residues. The CDR3 bases are TGTGCCAGCAGCTTAGGGGCCGAGCAGTACTTC. It specifies CASSLGAEQYF.

The chain has TRBV13 and TRBJ1-2, with TRBD1 matching over 7 bases. CDR1 is PRHDT, CDR2 FYEKMQ, per germline (reference sequence). There are 14 residues in the CDR3. Germline trimming cut 5 bases from V and 8 bases from J; bases unmatched to any gene: 11. For the CDR3, the DNA is TGTGCCAGCAGCCCTAGGGGGACAGTGGAAGGCTACACCTTC. It specifies CASSPRGTVEGYTF.

This clone was picked up a small number of times. The gene calls are TRBV6-1 and TRBJ1-5; D possibly corresponds to TRBD1 (6 bases). Germline-derived CDR1 and CDR2 are MNHNS and SASEGT. CDR3 length equals 13 residues. V lost 6 bases and J lost 5, with 11 bases in between. CDR3 bases: TGTGCCAGCAGAGGACAGAGAGATCAGCCCCAGCATTTT. It encodes CASRGQRDQPQHF.

J is TRBJ2-4 and V is TRBV7-9; possible D gene TRBD2, 6 bases. Trimming shortened V by 4 bases and J by 0 bases, and 19 bases separated the two germline ends. CDR1 and CDR2 from the germline V gene are SEHNR and FQNEAQ (reference sequence). This CDR3 contains 18 residues. This chain's CDR3 is CASSSINPGRRAKNIQYF. In DNA form, the CDR3 reads TGTGCCAGCAGCTCCATAAATCCGGGGAGGAGAGCCAAAAACATTCAGTACTTC.